This TCR beta chain was identified in a study of identical twins. Study results and caveats: Within cord blood, abundant beta clonotypes carried fewer insertions, but memory repertoires showed no such trend. Cross-sectional statistical analysis was relied on for the conclusions, without the same donors being followed.

The CDR3 has 16 amino acids. CDR1 and CDR2 from the germline V gene are MNHNS and SASEGT. Trimming pared 6 bases from V and 5 bases from J, leaving 20 bases between. Only a few counts were recorded for this clonotype. Its antigen is as yet unknown. A universal primer site was added by template switching, and unique molecular identifiers were carried by the cDNA. TCRdb analysed the 5' RACE reads with MiXCR anew, one entry per CDR3 protein. The data show 120,000 to 150,000 distinct CDR3 sequences, approximately 4% seen once. The receptor was derived from a man between 18 and 35 years old in good health. The V gene is TRBV6-1, the J gene TRBJ2-1; a weak D match, TRBD2 (7 bases). Source material: memory T cells sorted from blood. CDR3 amino acids: CASRGGRAVVDNEQFF. CDR3 DNA: TGTGCCAGCAGAGGGGGGAGGGCCGTAGTGGACAATGAGCAGTTCTTC.